This T cell receptor (beta chain) was sequenced during a study of blood T cells in healthy people across ages. Findings and limits, study-wide: Higher diversity, along with more naive CD4+ cells, distinguished long-lived donors from aged donors.

Germline V gene data show CDR1 as SGHAT and CDR2 as FQDESV (reference sequence). The CDR3 contains 16 residues. Trimming shortened V by 5 bases and J by 5 bases, and 18 bases separated the two germline ends. Comment on this clonotype: What it binds is not known.

Healthy Caucasian individuals from Russia aged roughly 6 to 90 served as donors. Primers used in a second PCR of about 6 to 11 cycles were a sample-barcoded 5' primer and a J-beta primer mix. A template-switch adaptor with 12 random nucleotides tagged each cDNA molecule. TCRdb analysed the 5' RACE reads with MiXCR anew, one entry per CDR3 protein. The sample shows roughly 1 million distinct CDR3 sequences, approximately 26% of them seen only once. This sample was also put to use in a study of T cells of mothers and their children. In that study: The study obtained over 9 million TCR beta CDR3 reads per mother and some 3 million per child.

The specimen was blood. This sequence joins TRBV11-1 and TRBJ2-2; the D gene is possibly TRBD2 (5 bases). This sequence was found in a girl aged 2 to 9 in good health. The DNA of the CDR3 is TGTGCCAGCAGCCCTCTAGCCGGACGGCCAACCGGGGAGCTGTTTTTT. Amino acid sequence: CASSPLAGRPTGELFF.